The T cell receptor (beta chain) under discussion was sequenced for a study of graft-versus-host responses after intestinal transplantation. In its sample, this clone was seen a few times. Clones were sequenced by immunoSEQ multiplex PCR, and TCRdb holds only the in-frame ones, with some missing. The table shows 35,000 to 40,000 clones, with about 90% occurring only once. Processing released intraepithelial and lamina propria lymphocytes from the graft tissue. With V trimmed by 0 bases and J by 0 bases, 6 bases remained unmatched. Germline-derived CDR1 and CDR2 are GTSNPN and SVGIG (reference sequence). This CDR3 is 17 amino acids long.

This rearrangement joins TRBV30 to TRBJ2-3; 10 nucleotides match TRBD2. The source is a human patient who received an intestinal transplant, so some T cells may come from the graft donor. Here the sequenced sample was ileum tissue, taken around seven months after intestinal transplant. The CDR3 reads CAWSVKRGGASTDTQYF. CDR3 nucleotides: TGTGCCTGGAGTGTAAAGCGGGGGGGGGCTAGCACAGATACGCAGTATTTT.